The present TCR beta chain was sequenced within a study of memory CD4+ T cells and cytomegalovirus serostatus. Turning to the study itself: Healthy Belgian adult donors included about nine CMV-positive and 24 CMV-negative people. General study results and limits: Each of 67 CMV-associated TCRbeta sequences occurred in one to five individuals.

The sort gate was single viable CD3+CD4+CD8-CD45RO+ cells for memory CD4+ T cells. Donors' CMV status reflects serum IgG against pp150, pp28, p38, p52. For this clone: Its antigen is unidentified.

Germline V lookup: CDR1 SGHAT, CDR2 FQDESV (reference sequence). V was shortened by 3 bases and J by 1 base, with 6 bases between the two germline ends. The CDR3 runs to 13 residues. The data were produced by immunoSEQ multiplex PCR, yet TCRdb's version contains in-frame clones alone and is incomplete. This table has approximately 60,000 clones, 80% to 85% appearing once. Material for sequencing was memory CD4+ T cells from blood. This TCR derives from an adult in good health and CMV-seronegative. The V call is TRBV11-1, the J call TRBJ1-1; D remains unclear. The CDR3 loop is CASSFSENTEAFF. The CDR3 bases are TGTGCCAGCAGCTTTTCTGAGAACACTGAAGCTTTCTTT.